One and the same sample provided the 13 T cell receptor beta chains below, sequenced in a study of CD8 T cells in Susac syndrome. RNA was extracted with the RNeasy kit, and a quantity of about 0.45 to 1 ug was reverse transcribed using random hexamers. TCRdb re-derived calls from the immunoSEQ multiplex PCR reads in MiXCR, one entry per CDR3 protein. Of 250,000 or so distinct CDR3 sequences in the sample, just over 90% were seen once. Sequenced material: CD4+ T cells from PBMCs. Receptors were obtained from a human donor with multiple sclerosis.

The sample holds a few counts of this clonotype. CDR3 DNA sequence: TGTGCCAGCAGTCTGGACAGGGCCTACGAGCAGTACTTC. It translates to CASSLDRAYEQYF. This sequence joins TRBV6-5 and TRBJ2-7, with 8 bases matching TRBD1. Trimming removed 5 bases from V and 2 bases from J; junction bases left unmatched: 2. Germline CDR1 and CDR2: MNHEY and SVGAGI. The CDR3 totals 13 residues.

The chain recombines TRBV6-6 with TRBJ1-6; tentatively, D is TRBD1 (6 bases). V lost 6 bases to trimming and J lost 6 bases, with 12 bases between them. Germline assignment: CDR1 MNHNY and CDR2 SVGAGI (reference sequence). CDR3 length: 14 residues. The CDR3 DNA is TGTGCCAGCAGACTCGGGACACCTAATTCACCCCTCCACTTT. It is translated as CASRLGTPNSPLHF.

CDR3 residues: CASSPPGRTNTEAFF. CDR3 DNA: TGTGCCAGTAGTCCGCCGGGACGAACAAACACTGAAGCTTTCTTT. The rearrangement links TRBV19 to TRBJ1-1; tentative D call: TRBD1 (5 bases). Looked up from germline, CDR1 is LNHDA and CDR2 is SQIVND (reference sequence). CDR3 size: 15 residues. Trimming removed 5 bases from V and 2 bases from J, with 15 bases in between.

This chain joins TRBV2 and TRBJ2-3, with D maybe TRBD2 (6 bases). V was pared by 6 bases and J by 5 bases, with 15 bases between. Germline-derived CDR1 and CDR2 are SNHLY and FYNNEI. The CDR3 runs 14 residues. The CDR3 loop reads CASRDFLGGDTQYF. Here the CDR3 DNA reads TGTGCCAGCAGGGATTTCCTGGGGGGAGATACGCAGTATTTT.

The V and J genes are TRBV20-1 and TRBJ1-2; D not resolved. This CDR3 has 12 residues. The V and J ends lost 3 bases and 6 bases respectively, with 11 bases between them. The V gene's germline CDR1 is DFQATT and CDR2 SNEGSKA (reference sequence). CDR3 in amino acids: CSARHGGDGYTF. Here the CDR3 DNA reads TGCAGTGCTAGGCACGGTGGGGATGGCTACACCTTC.

CDR3 sequence reads: CASRNTQLARTYEQYF. The CDR3 coding sequence is TGTGCCAGCAGGAATACACAGCTCGCTCGGACCTACGAGCAGTACTTC. The rearrangement joins TRBV2 to TRBJ2-7; D gene unclear. Per the germline V gene, CDR1 is SNHLY and CDR2 is FYNNEI. The V end lost 6 bases, the J end lost 2 bases, and 20 bases lay between the germline ends. The CDR3 is made up of 16 amino acids.

J is TRBJ1-1 and V is TRBV11-1, with D possibly TRBD1 on 5 matching bases. The V end lost 1 base, the J end lost 0 bases, and 15 bases lay between the germline ends. CDR1 SGHAT and CDR2 FQDESV come from the germline V gene (reference sequence). The CDR3 covers 17 residues. CDR3 in amino acids: CASSLVPGRSMNTEAFF. The CDR3 DNA is TGTGCCAGCAGCTTAGTCCCGGGACGGAGCATGAACACTGAAGCTTTCTTT.

The chain uses TRBV27 and TRBJ1-5; 8 bases match TRBD1. Germline CDR1 reads MNHEY; CDR2 reads SMNVEV (reference sequence). CDR3 length equals 15 residues. With 6 bases clipped from V and 2 bases from J, the junction kept 6 bases outside the gene matches. Here the CDR3 reads CASSQQGGGNQPQHF. The CDR3 DNA follows: TGTGCCAGCAGCCAACAGGGGGGAGGCAATCAGCCCCAGCATTTT.

The V gene is TRBV7-2, the J gene TRBJ2-1; tentative D call: TRBD1 (6 bases). The CDR3 has 14 amino acids. Trimming took 4 bases from V and 7 from J, leaving 14 bases between them. The V gene's germline CDR1 is SGHTA and CDR2 FQGNSA. The CDR3 loop reads CASSYRSQGNEQFF. The CDR3 region has the DNA TGTGCCAGCAGCTACAGATCACAGGGAAATGAGCAGTTCTTC.

The chain combines TRBV27 with TRBJ2-1; 11 positions agree with TRBD2. V was pared by 0 bases and J by 6 bases, with 10 bases of the junction left unmatched. Germline V gives CDR1 MNHEY, CDR2 SMNVEV (reference sequence). The CDR3 extends over 18 amino acids. In nucleotides, the CDR3 is TGTGCCAGCAGTTTATCGAGACTAGCGGGGTTTGGGGGCAATGAGCAGTTCTTC. It specifies CASSLSRLAGFGGNEQFF.

The chain links TRBV29-1 to TRBJ2-1; the D is unclear. Germline-derived CDR1 and CDR2 are SQVTM and ANQGSEA. The CDR3 runs to 14 residues. In DNA, the CDR3 is TGCGGCTCCTCTCCCCAGGATACCTACAATGAGCAGTTCTTC. It encodes CGSSPQDTYNEQFF.

J is TRBJ1-1 and V is TRBV6-1, with TRBD1 matching 8 bases. Germline V gene lookup returns CDR1 MNHNS and CDR2 SASEGT. V trimming: 6 bases; J trimming: 3 bases; junction bases outside the gene matches: 6. This CDR3 region has 14 residues. Here the CDR3 reads CASSGNRGDTEAFF. CDR3 bases: TGTGCCAGCAGCGGCAACAGGGGGGACACTGAAGCTTTCTTT.

The chain has TRBV7-9 and TRBJ1-2, with D unresolved. Germline CDR1 is SEHNR and CDR2 is FQNEAQ (reference sequence). V was pared by 0 bases and J by 4 bases, with 6 bases between. CDR3 length: 13 residues. DNA for the CDR3: TGTGCCAGCAGCTTAGCAAGGAGCTATGGCTACACCTTC. This gives the protein CASSLARSYGYTF.